This T cell receptor beta chain originates from a study of regulatory T cells in long-lasting Graves disease. Looking at the study overall: Persistent Graves' disease denoted over 5 years of antithyroid drugs plus positive TSH receptor antibodies.

Time point given: persistent/refractory GD, antithyroid drugs over 5 years with positive TRAb. PBMCs were the source of the RNA used for TCR sequencing. Arm-PCR of CDR3 regions and iRepertoire HTBI primers were used to build TCR beta libraries. TCRdb re-called the multiplex PCR reads through MiXCR, storing one row per CDR3 protein. Of about 660,000 distinct CDR3 sequences listed, around 30% were seen once; the top ten hold roughly 40%. Study conclusions and caveats: Peripheral blood alone, not thyroid tissue, underwent study.

This clonotype has a count of ten or more. No antigen is known for it. J was trimmed by 4 bases and V by 5 bases; bases with no gene match: 7. This CDR3 is built from 14 residues. Sequencing was performed on peripheral blood mononuclear cells (PBMCs), taken when the disease was refractory, from a patient treated with antithyroid drugs. The origin of this receptor is a female donor with Graves disease. This chain joins TRBV12-3 or TRBV12-4 and TRBJ2-5; 7 bases are a match to TRBD2. The chain's CDR3 is CASSGGERRETQYF. Here the CDR3 DNA reads TGTGCCAGCAGTGGGGGGGAGAGGAGAGAGACCCAGTACTTC.